Below, 13 T cell receptor beta chains from the same sample are listed, as sequenced in a study of cytomegalovirus exposure and HLA in healthy donors. Primers for the PCR totalled 60 Vbeta and 13 Jbeta. The protocol was immunoSEQ multiplex PCR, while the TCRdb copy is restricted to in-frame clones and leaves out a portion. Found here are about 170,000 clones, under 85% of them singletons; the top ten hold approximately 5.6%. What was sequenced was PBMCs. All receptors derive from a woman aged 18-35 years in good health and CMV-seropositive.

The chain combines TRBV9 with TRBJ1-2, with 9 bases matching TRBD1. Germline loops: CDR1 SGDLS, CDR2 YYNGEE. J was trimmed by 8 bases and V by 3 bases; bases with no gene match: 11. The CDR3 consists of 15 residues. The CDR3 DNA sequence: TGTGCCAGCAGCGAGCACACCGGGACAGGGTCCGGCTACACCTTC. Its protein product is CASSEHTGTGSGYTF.

This CDR3 is CASTSSNSNYGYTF. The CDR3 bases are TGTGCCAGCACCAGTTCAAATAGCAACTATGGCTACACCTTC. The V call is TRBV27, the J call TRBJ1-2, with D unresolved. The CDR3 covers 14 residues. CDR1 MNHEY and CDR2 SMNVEV come from the germline V gene (reference sequence). V dropped 7 bases and J dropped 2 bases, with 14 bases sitting between them.

The chain employs TRBV5-1 and TRBJ2-2, with 7 bases that match TRBD1. The CDR3 has 17 residues. From germline, CDR1 is SGHRS and CDR2 YFSETQ. V shed 3 bases and J 5 bases; nucleotides not matched to a gene: 13. The CDR3 here is CASSSKPDRVVTGELFF. The CDR3 DNA reads TGCGCCAGCAGCTCTAAACCTGACAGGGTTGTAACCGGGGAGCTGTTTTTT.

V and J are TRBV7-2 and TRBJ2-7; 11 bases line up with TRBD2. With 3 bases clipped from V and 3 bases from J, the junction kept 1 base outside the gene matches. The CDR3 has 14 residues. Germline V gene data show CDR1 as SGHTA and CDR2 as FQGNSA. CDR3 DNA: TGTGCCAGCAGCTTTAGCGGGGGGGTCTACGAGCAGTACTTC. Its translation: CASSFSGGVYEQYF.

The rearrangement joins TRBV19 to TRBJ1-1; D may be TRBD1 (6 bases). Germline CDR1 LNHDA, CDR2 SQIVND (reference sequence). The length of the CDR3 is 16 residues. Trimming took off 5 bases at V and 1 base at J, with 17 bases between the two ends. The DNA of the CDR3 is TGTGCCAGTAGTCCCAGAGGGCTCAGGGGGAACACTGAAGCTTTCTTT. Protein: CASSPRGLRGNTEAFF.

The chain uses TRBV9 and TRBJ1-6; possibly TRBD1 for D (5 bases). The V gene's germline CDR1 is SGDLS and CDR2 YYNGEE. This CDR3 contains 14 residues. Between the trimmed V and J ends, which lost 2 bases and 4 bases, there was a span of 7 bases. The CDR3 here is CASSVQGYNSPLHF. CDR3 in DNA: TGTGCCAGCAGCGTGCAGGGTTATAATTCACCCCTCCACTTT.

The rearrangement links TRBV9 to TRBJ2-7; possible D gene TRBD2, 5 bases. The CDR3 extends over 11 amino acids. V lost 5 bases and J lost 3, with 6 bases in between. In germline, CDR1 is SGDLS, CDR2 YYNGEE. The CDR3 DNA sequence: TGTGCCAGCAGTCGGGGCTACGAGCAGTACTTC. Amino acids: CASSRGYEQYF.

The V and J genes are TRBV6-6 and TRBJ1-2; 9 nucleotides align to TRBD1. Germline-derived CDR1 and CDR2 are MNHNY and SVGAGI (reference sequence). CDR3 length: 14 amino acids. V dropped 5 bases and J dropped 6; count of bases not matched to a gene: 7. For the CDR3, the DNA is TGTGCCAGCAGTCTACCCACAGGGGGCGATGGCTACACCTTC. This sequence encodes CASSLPTGGDGYTF.

CDR3 coding DNA: TGTGCCAGCAGCTCCCGACTAGCTGCGCGGAAAGAGACCCAGTACTTC. This sequence encodes CASSSRLAARKETQYF. This chain links TRBV7-2 with TRBJ2-5; 7 bases fit TRBD2. The germline CDR1 and CDR2 sequences are SGHTA and FQGNSA. Germline trimming cut 4 bases from V and 3 bases from J; bases unmatched to any gene: 11. CDR3 length equals 16 residues.

The chain couples TRBV9 to TRBJ1-4; the match to TRBD1 covers 8 bases. CDR3 size: 14 residues. J was trimmed by 8 bases and V by 5 bases; bases with no gene match: 8. Germline loops: CDR1 SGDLS, CDR2 YYNGEE. CDR3 loop: CASSYRDRNEKLFF. The CDR3 DNA reads TGTGCCAGCAGTTACCGGGACAGGAACGAAAAACTGTTTTTT. The full variable domain, completed using reference TRBV9 and TRBJ1-4, is DSGVTQTPKHLITATGQRVTLRCSPRSGDLSVYWYQQSLDQGLQFLIQYYNGEERAKGNILERFSAQQFPDLHSELNLSSLELGDSALYFCASSYRDRNEKLFFGSGTQLSVL.

V gene TRBV7-2 combines with J gene TRBJ2-5; D perhaps matches TRBD2 (6 bases). CDR3 length: 16 residues. V lost 2 bases and J lost 0, with 13 bases in between. Per the germline V gene, CDR1 is SGHTA and CDR2 is FQGNSA. CDR3 loop: CASSLTGLGYQETQYF. As DNA, the CDR3 is TGTGCCAGCAGCTTAACGGGACTTGGGTACCAAGAGACCCAGTACTTC.

There are a few counts of this clone. CDR3 in DNA: TGTGCCAGCAGCTTGGGAGGGACTGTGAACACCGGGGAGCTGTTTTTT. It yields the protein CASSLGGTVNTGELFF. The chain links TRBV5-4 to TRBJ2-2; possible D gene TRBD2, 6 bases. The CDR3 is 16 amino acids. Trimming took 0 bases from V and 1 from J, leaving 10 bases between them. From germline, CDR1 is SGHNT and CDR2 YYREEE (reference sequence).

The chain couples TRBV5-1 to TRBJ2-6; 9 bases map to TRBD1. The CDR3 is 17 residues long. Germline V gives CDR1 SGHRS, CDR2 YFSETQ. Trimming cost V 5 bases and J 0 bases; bases outside gene matches: 6. The CDR3 loop is CASRGGTGSSGANVLTF. The CDR3 DNA sequence: TGCGCCAGCAGAGGGGGGACAGGGTCCTCTGGGGCCAACGTCCTGACTTTC.